The clone carrying this T cell receptor beta chain was picked up a small number of times. The antigen remains unidentified. This sample was taken from a study of response to subunit inactivated influenza vaccine. TCRdb reanalysed the RT-PCR reads using MiXCR and keeps one entry per CDR3 protein. The repertoire includes some 800,000 distinct CDR3 sequences, over 20% of them detected once, and 10% to 13% sits in the top ten. Looked up from germline, CDR1 is SGHAT and CDR2 is FQDESV (reference sequence). CDR3 length: 19 amino acids. With 4 bases removed from V and 2 bases from J, the gap between germline ends came to 26 bases. Study findings and constraints: Authors suggested few new T cells are recruited by each seasonal influenza vaccination.

The source was PBMCs from blood, collected around 5 days after vaccination. This clonotype was obtained from a man aged 50-60 years who received an inactivated influenza vaccine. The V gene is TRBV11-1, the J gene TRBJ1-2; D not certain. The CDR3 here is CASSSPLPYHQSTNYGYTF. DNA for the CDR3: TGTGCCAGCAGCTCTCCCTTACCCTACCACCAGTCGACCAACTATGGCTACACCTTC.